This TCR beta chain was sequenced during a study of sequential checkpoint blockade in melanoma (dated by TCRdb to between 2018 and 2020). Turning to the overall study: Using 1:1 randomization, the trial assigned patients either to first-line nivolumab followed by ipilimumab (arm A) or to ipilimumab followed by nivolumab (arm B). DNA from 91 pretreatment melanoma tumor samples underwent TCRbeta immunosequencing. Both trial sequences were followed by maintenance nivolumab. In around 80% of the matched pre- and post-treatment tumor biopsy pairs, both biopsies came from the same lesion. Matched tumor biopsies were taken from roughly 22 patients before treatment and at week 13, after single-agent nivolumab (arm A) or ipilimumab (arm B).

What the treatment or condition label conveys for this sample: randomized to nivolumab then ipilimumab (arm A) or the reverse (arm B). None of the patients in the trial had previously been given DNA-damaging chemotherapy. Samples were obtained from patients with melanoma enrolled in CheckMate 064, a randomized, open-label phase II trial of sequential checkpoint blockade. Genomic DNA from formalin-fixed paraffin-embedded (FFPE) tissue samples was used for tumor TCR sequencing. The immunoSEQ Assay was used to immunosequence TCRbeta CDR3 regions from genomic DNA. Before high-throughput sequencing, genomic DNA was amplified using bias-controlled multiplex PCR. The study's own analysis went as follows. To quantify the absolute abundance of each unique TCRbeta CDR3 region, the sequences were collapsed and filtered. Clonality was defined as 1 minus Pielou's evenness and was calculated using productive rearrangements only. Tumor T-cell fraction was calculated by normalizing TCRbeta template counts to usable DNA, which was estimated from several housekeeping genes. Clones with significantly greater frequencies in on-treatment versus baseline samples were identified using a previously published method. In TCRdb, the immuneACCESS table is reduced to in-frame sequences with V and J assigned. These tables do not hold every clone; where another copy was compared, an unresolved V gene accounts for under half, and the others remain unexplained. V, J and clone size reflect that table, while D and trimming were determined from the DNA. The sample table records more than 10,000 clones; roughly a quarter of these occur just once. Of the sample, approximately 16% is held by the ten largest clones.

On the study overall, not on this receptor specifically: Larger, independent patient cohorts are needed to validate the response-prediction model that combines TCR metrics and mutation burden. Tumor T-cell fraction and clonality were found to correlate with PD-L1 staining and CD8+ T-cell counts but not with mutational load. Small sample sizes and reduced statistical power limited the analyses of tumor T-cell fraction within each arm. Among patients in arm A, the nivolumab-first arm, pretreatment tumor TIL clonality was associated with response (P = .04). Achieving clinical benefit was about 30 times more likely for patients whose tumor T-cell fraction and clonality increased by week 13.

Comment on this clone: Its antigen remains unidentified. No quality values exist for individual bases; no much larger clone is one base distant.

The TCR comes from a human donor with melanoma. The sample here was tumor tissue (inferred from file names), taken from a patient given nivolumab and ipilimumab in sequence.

For the CDR3, the sequence is CASTLSGTEGNTIYF. The nucleotide sequence is given as TGTGCCAGCACCCTCTCCGGGACAGAAGGAAACACCATATATTTT. Here the chain combines TRBV9 and TRBJ1-3; 7 middle bases align to TRBD1. CDR3 length: 15 amino acids, cysteine to phenylalanine. Of the read, only the CDR3 DNA is kept; its 45 bases are in frame from base 1. The germline V gene sets CDR1 to SGDLS and CDR2 to YYNGEE. The junction shows trimming of 6 bases on V and 4 bases on J, and the gene matches do not reach 10 bases of it.